This T cell receptor (beta chain) was obtained from a study of CD8+ T cells in alopecia areata. Study context: In an open-label trial, patients got 5 to 10 mg tofacitinib twice daily.

Comment on this clone: What it binds is unknown.

Indicated treatment: oral pan-JAK inhibitor, 5-10 mg twice daily. General study results and limits: Scalp and blood samples kept many expanded lesional clones throughout tofacitinib.

Isolated RNA was reverse transcribed into cDNA used as the sequencing template. Measured with immunoSEQ multiplex PCR; TCRdb has only the in-frame clones, and not every one. The sample shows fewer than 250,000 clones, about 40% of them seen only once. The germline V gene has CDR1 MNHNS and CDR2 SASEGT. The V gene lost 8 bases and the J gene lost 4 bases, with 9 bases spanning the gap. CDR3 size: 12 residues. Source: CD4+ T cells sorted from blood, taken at approximately week 36, from a patient treated with tofacitinib. This receptor was obtained from a human donor with alopecia areata. The J gene is TRBJ1-3, the V gene TRBV6-1; D is ambiguous. CDR3 sequence (DNA): TGTGCCAGCGGTCAGCGGGGAAACACCATATATTTT. Amino acids: CASGQRGNTIYF.